This record looks at one TCR beta chain sequence and its context. This record comes from a study of blood T cell repertoires in COVID-19. Study as a whole: Material from acute and convalescent COVID-19 was sourced from the United States, Italy and Spain.

V was pared by 5 bases and J by 7 bases, with 8 bases between. The CDR3 length is 11 residues. Sequencing used immunoSEQ multiplex PCR; TCRdb keeps in-frame clones, though not all of them. The sample consists of some 74,000 clones, about 80% of them appearing once. The chain couples TRBV12-3 or TRBV12-4 to TRBJ1-1, with D tentatively TRBD1 (6 bases). The source of this sequence is a human donor in a cohort sampled during active COVID-19. The sample comprised peripheral blood. CDR3 nucleotide sequence: TGTGCCAGCAGTCGCAGGGGTGAAGCTTTCTTT. Its translation is CASSRRGEAFF.